Presented here are 31 T cell receptor beta chains from one specimen sequenced in a study of T cells expressing NK-cell markers. TCRdb re-called the 5' RACE reads and gives one entry per CDR3 protein, without DNA. The sample includes roughly 420,000 distinct CDR3 sequences. Sample: blood T cells: a sorted CD56 or NKG2C T cell subset, CD4+ or CD8+ T cells, or bulk PBMC T cells (not recorded which). These receptors were taken from a woman between 18 and 75 years old in good health.

The chain recombines TRBV6-5 with TRBJ2-1; TCRdb names TRBD1, which stays unverified in the absence of DNA. The germline V gene encodes CDR1 MNHEY and CDR2 SVGAGI. The CDR3 is 14 amino acids. The CDR3 spells CASSYTNRGNEQFF.

V and J are TRBV30 and TRBJ1-3; the TCRdb D gene call, TRBD1, has no DNA to confirm it. The CDR3 runs to 14 residues. CDR1 is GTSNPN, CDR2 SVGIG, per germline (reference sequence). The CDR3 sequence is CAWSVSGVGNTIYF.

The V call is TRBV24-1, the J call TRBJ2-1; no DNA is available, so the TRBD2 call from TCRdb remains unchecked. The CDR3 runs 17 residues. Germline CDR1 reads KGHDR; CDR2 reads SFDVKD. Here the CDR3 reads CATSDRGTTSLGDEQFF.

The chain joins TRBV5-5 to TRBJ1-1. The CDR3 has 15 residues. CDR1 and CDR2 (germline): SGHKS, YYEKEE (reference sequence). The CDR3 reads CASSLDTVGNTEAFF.

The chain links TRBV20-1 to TRBJ2-5; TCRdb reports TRBD1, a call that lacks DNA to check it against. CDR1 DFQATT and CDR2 SNEGSKA come from the germline V gene (reference sequence). The CDR3 totals 13 residues. The CDR3 reads CSASSRVFETQYF.

The J gene is TRBJ2-2, the V gene TRBV7-8; as DNA is missing, the TRBD1 call by TCRdb cannot be tested. There are 15 residues in the CDR3. Germline loops: CDR1 SGHVS, CDR2 FQNEAQ. The CDR3 spells CASSLNKGWTGELFF.

This chain links TRBV5-4 with TRBJ2-1; absent DNA, TCRdb's TRBD1 call cannot be checked. The CDR3 is made up of 15 amino acids. Germline assignment: CDR1 SGHNT and CDR2 YYREEE (reference sequence). The CDR3 spells CASSLLLRDGGEQFF.

The chain joins TRBV20-1 to TRBJ2-3. The CDR3 runs to 12 residues. Germline V lookup: CDR1 DFQATT, CDR2 SNEGSKA (reference sequence). CDR3 sequence: CSAREKADTQYF.

The chain uses TRBV7-3 and TRBJ2-3; TCRdb's assignment of TRBD2 cannot be checked, as there is no DNA. The CDR3 totals 15 residues. The germline V gene has CDR1 SGHTA and CDR2 FQGTGA. The chain's CDR3 is CASSSRGANTDTQYF.

This chain links TRBV7-2 with TRBJ2-7; TCRdb selects TRBD2, and the lack of DNA leaves this call unchecked. The CDR3 is 14 amino acids. The V gene's germline CDR1 is SGHTA and CDR2 FQGNSA. This CDR3 reads CASSLGRAWGEQYF.

This sequence joins TRBV4-3 and TRBJ2-7; the D call from TCRdb, TRBD1, cannot be confirmed without DNA. This CDR3 comprises 15 residues. From germline, CDR1 is LGHNA and CDR2 YSLEER. CDR3 sequence: CASSPGATIPYEQYF.

The chain recombines TRBV28 with TRBJ2-7. In germline, CDR1 is MDHEN, CDR2 SYDVKM. The CDR3 runs to 11 residues. CDR3 residues: CASSLQSEQYF. The full variable domain, completed using reference TRBV28 and TRBJ2-7, is DVKVTQSSRYLVKRTGEKVFLECVQDMDHENMFWYRQDPGLGLRLIYFSYDVKMKEKGDIPEGYSVSREKKERFSLILESASTNQTSMYLCASSLQSEQYFGPGTRLTVT.

The CDR3 loop is CASSLAMDFGAEAFF. The chain joins TRBV5-6 to TRBJ1-1. The CDR3 has 15 residues. Germline lookup yields CDR1 SGHDT and CDR2 YYEEEE.

The rearrangement joins TRBV27 to TRBJ2-1; lacking DNA, the TRBD1 call made by TCRdb goes unchecked. Germline V lookup: CDR1 MNHEY, CDR2 SMNVEV (reference sequence). The CDR3 runs 16 residues. CDR3 region: CASSWGGDSSYNEQFF.

The chain joins TRBV7-7 to TRBJ2-1; the TCRdb D gene call, TRBD2, has no DNA to confirm it. The CDR3 length is 15 residues. Germline CDR1 and CDR2: SSHAT and FNYEAQ (reference sequence). The CDR3 loop is CASSPRLAGSEEQFF.

The chain's CDR3 is CSARVPGIPGGSQYF. The rearrangement links TRBV20-1 to TRBJ2-3; there is no DNA to check the TCRdb D call of TRBD1. CDR1 and CDR2 (germline): DFQATT, SNEGSKA (reference sequence). This CDR3 spans 15 amino acids.

The rearrangement uses TRBV29-1 and TRBJ1-1; without DNA, the TCRdb call of TRBD1 cannot be checked. The germline CDR1 and CDR2 sequences are SQVTM and ANQGSEA. The CDR3 covers 12 residues. CDR3: CSVEGQRSEAFF.

The chain employs TRBV28 and TRBJ2-2; checking the TCRdb D call of TRBD2 is not possible without DNA. This CDR3 has 15 residues. CDR1 is MDHEN, CDR2 SYDVKM, per germline. This CDR3 reads CASSLGLAGVGELFF.

The chain joins TRBV7-3 to TRBJ1-1. Germline V CDR1 and CDR2: SGHTA, FQGTGA. The CDR3 totals 14 residues. This chain's CDR3 is CASSLTTGIHEAFF.

CDR3 in amino acids: CASSPIPPGGGNNEQFF. The V gene is TRBV18, the J gene TRBJ2-1; TCRdb picks TRBD1, but there is no DNA to check that call. In germline, CDR1 is KGHSH, CDR2 LQKENI. The CDR3 runs to 17 residues.

The rearrangement links TRBV11-2 to TRBJ2-3; TCRdb returns TRBD2, unconfirmable since there is no DNA. Germline V CDR1 and CDR2: SGHAT, FQNNGV. The CDR3 is 19 residues long. CDR3: CASSLLLAGGVAGTDTQYF.

The chain recombines TRBV6-1 with TRBJ1-5; without DNA, the TCRdb call of TRBD1 cannot be checked. Germline V gene lookup returns CDR1 MNHNS and CDR2 SASEGT. The CDR3 totals 14 residues. CDR3 sequence: CASNPGYSNQPQHF.

The chain is built from TRBV6-1 and TRBJ2-3. The germline V gene encodes CDR1 MNHNS and CDR2 SASEGT. The CDR3 consists of 15 residues. CDR3 residues: CASTVSRLVTDTQYF.

The gene calls are TRBV28 and TRBJ2-3; the TRBD2 assignment by TCRdb is unverifiable without DNA. CDR1 is MDHEN and CDR2 is SYDVKM in the germline V gene. The CDR3 is 18 amino acids. The CDR3 is CASPPGTSGITITDTQYF.

The CDR3 sequence: CASSQGLQGLGSGANVLTF. This chain joins TRBV4-3 and TRBJ2-6; absent DNA, TCRdb's TRBD1 call cannot be checked. The germline CDR1 and CDR2 sequences are LGHNA and YSLEER. The CDR3 is made up of 19 amino acids.

The chain employs TRBV4-3 and TRBJ1-5. Germline-derived CDR1 and CDR2 are LGHNA and YSLEER. This CDR3 is 16 amino acids long. This chain's CDR3 is CASSQDGGTANQPQHF.

This chain uses TRBV5-4 with TRBJ2-4. Germline CDR1 reads SGHNT; CDR2 reads YYREEE (reference sequence). The CDR3 contains 14 residues. Here the CDR3 reads CASSNLLSKNIQYF.

The rearrangement uses TRBV6-5 and TRBJ1-1. The CDR3 has 14 residues. The V gene's germline CDR1 is MNHEY and CDR2 SVGAGI. This chain's CDR3 is CASSYDRRNTEAFF.

The rearrangement uses TRBV20-1 and TRBJ2-7; TCRdb lists TRBD2, though no DNA is available to test this call. The germline gives CDR1 DFQATT, CDR2 SNEGSKA (reference sequence). This CDR3 is 15 amino acids long. The CDR3 loop reads CSARVGTSGTYEQYF.

This chain connects TRBV20-1 to TRBJ2-2; the D call of TRBD1 rests on TCRdb alone, since no DNA is present to check it. The CDR3 is made up of 16 amino acids. Germline CDR1 is DFQATT and CDR2 is SNEGSKA (reference sequence). CDR3 amino acids: CSAKVQVRTNTGELFF.

The chain couples TRBV5-1 to TRBJ1-5. CDR3 length: 15 residues. Germline V lookup: CDR1 SGHRS, CDR2 YFSETQ. The CDR3 loop reads CASSLGPELDQPQHF.